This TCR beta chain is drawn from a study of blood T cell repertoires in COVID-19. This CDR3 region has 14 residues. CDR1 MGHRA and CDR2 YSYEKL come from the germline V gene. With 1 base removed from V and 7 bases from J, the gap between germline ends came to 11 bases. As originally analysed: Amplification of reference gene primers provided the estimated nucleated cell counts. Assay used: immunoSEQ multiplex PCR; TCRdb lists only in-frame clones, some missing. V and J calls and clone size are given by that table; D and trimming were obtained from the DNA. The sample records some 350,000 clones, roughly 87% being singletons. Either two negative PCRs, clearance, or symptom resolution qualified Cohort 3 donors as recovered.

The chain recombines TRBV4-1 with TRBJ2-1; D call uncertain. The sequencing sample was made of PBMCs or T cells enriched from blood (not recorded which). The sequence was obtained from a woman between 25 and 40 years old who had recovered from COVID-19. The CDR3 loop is CASSQGGEVNEQFF. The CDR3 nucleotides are TGCGCCAGCAGCCAAGGTGGCGAGGTGAATGAGCAGTTCTTC.